This T cell receptor (beta chain) was captured by sequencing in a study of blood T cell repertoires in COVID-19. Overall study context: Italy, Spain and the United States were the sources of the convalescent and acute COVID-19 samples. Sample material is recorded as cDNA or gDNA derived from T cells, B-cell-depleted T cells, or PBMCs.

The CDR3 totals 12 residues. V was pared by 2 bases and J by 7 bases, with 9 bases between. Germline lookup yields CDR1 ENHRY and CDR2 SYGVKD. Original methodology: Amplification of reference gene primers was used by the study to estimate nucleated cell counts. Assay used: immunoSEQ multiplex PCR; TCRdb lists only in-frame clones, some missing. From that table come the V and J calls and clone size; the DNA was used to work out D and trimming. The sample carries about 210,000 clones, 82% recorded once. The sequencing input was peripheral blood. The sequence was obtained from a woman between 35 and 50 years old with acute or convalescent COVID-19. The J gene is TRBJ2-7, the V gene TRBV10-3, with D uncertain. DNA of the CDR3: TGTGCCATCAGTGAGGTAGAGGAGGAGCAGTACTTC. It translates to CAISEVEEEQYF.